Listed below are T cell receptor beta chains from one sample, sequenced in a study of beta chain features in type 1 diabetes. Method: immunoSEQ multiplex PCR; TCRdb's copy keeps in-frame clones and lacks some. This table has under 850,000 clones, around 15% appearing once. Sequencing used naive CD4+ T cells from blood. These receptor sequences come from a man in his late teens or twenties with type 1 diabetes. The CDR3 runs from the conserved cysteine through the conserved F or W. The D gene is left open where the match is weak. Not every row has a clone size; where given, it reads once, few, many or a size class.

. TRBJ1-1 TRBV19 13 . CASSMTVNTEAFF TGTGCCAGTAGTATGACAGTGAACACTGAAGCTTTCTTT
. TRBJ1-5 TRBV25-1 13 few CASSQGSNQPQHF TGTGCCAGCAGCCAGGGGAGCAATCAGCCCCAGCATTTT
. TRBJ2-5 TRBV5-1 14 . CASSQLDTQETQYF TGCGCCAGCAGCCAACTGGACACCCAAGAGACCCAGTACTTC
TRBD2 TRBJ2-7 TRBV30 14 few CAWSVQRGSYEQYF TGTGCCTGGAGTGTCCAGCGGGGCTCCTACGAGCAGTACTTC
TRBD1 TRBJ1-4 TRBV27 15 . CASSLDRGRHEKLFF TGTGCCAGCAGTTTAGACAGGGGGCGCCATGAAAAACTGTTTTTT
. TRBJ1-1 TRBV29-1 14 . CSVVKSGGNTEAFF TGCAGCGTTGTGAAGTCGGGCGGGAACACTGAAGCTTTCTTT
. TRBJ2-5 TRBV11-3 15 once CASSLGEALRETQYF TGTGCCAGCAGCTTAGGAGAAGCGCTGCGGGAGACCCAGTACTTC
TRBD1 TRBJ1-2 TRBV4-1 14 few CASSRTGLGYGYTF TGCGCCAGCAGCAGGACAGGGTTGGGTTATGGCTACACCTTC
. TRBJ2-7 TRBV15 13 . CATSSRNPYEQYF TGTGCCACCAGCAGCCGAAATCCCTACGAGCAGTACTTC
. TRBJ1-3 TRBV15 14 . CATSRGLSGNTIYF TGTGCCACCAGCAGGGGCCTCTCTGGAAACACCATATATTTT
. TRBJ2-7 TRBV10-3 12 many CAISSDSYEQYF TGTGCCATCAGTTCGGACAGCTACGAGCAGTACTTC
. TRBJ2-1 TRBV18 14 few CASSPGTAYNEQFF TGTGCCAGCTCACCCGGGACCGCTTACAATGAGCAGTTCTTC
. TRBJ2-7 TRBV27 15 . CASPCRPGFTYEQYF TGTGCCAGCCCTTGCCGGCCGGGGTTTACCTACGAGCAGTACTTC